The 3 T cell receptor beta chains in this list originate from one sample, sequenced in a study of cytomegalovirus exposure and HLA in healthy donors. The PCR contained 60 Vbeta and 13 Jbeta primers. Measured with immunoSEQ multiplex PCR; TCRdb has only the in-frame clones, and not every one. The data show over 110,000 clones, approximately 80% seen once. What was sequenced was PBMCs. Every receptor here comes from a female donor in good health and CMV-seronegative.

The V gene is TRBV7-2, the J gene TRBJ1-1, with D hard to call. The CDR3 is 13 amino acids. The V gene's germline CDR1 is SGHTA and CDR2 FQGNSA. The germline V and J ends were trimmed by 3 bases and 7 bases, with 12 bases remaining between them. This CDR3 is CASSFRSESEAFF. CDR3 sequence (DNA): TGTGCCAGCAGCTTTCGCAGCGAAAGTGAAGCTTTCTTT.

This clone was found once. The CDR3 protein is CASSQGGQGGGLPLHF. CDR3 nucleotides: TGCGCCAGCAGCCAAGGGGGACAGGGAGGGGGACTGCCCCTCCACTTT. The chain is built from TRBV4-1 and TRBJ1-6; TRBD1 agrees at 9 bases. Germline V lookup: CDR1 MGHRA, CDR2 YSYEKL. The CDR3 length is 16 residues. V trimming: 1 base; J trimming: 13 bases; junction bases outside the gene matches: 11.

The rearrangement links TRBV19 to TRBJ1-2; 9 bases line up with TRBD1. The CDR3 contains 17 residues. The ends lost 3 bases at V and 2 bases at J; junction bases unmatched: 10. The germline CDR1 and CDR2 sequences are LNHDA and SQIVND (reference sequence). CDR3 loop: CASSMVQGARKNYGYTF. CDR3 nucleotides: TGTGCCAGTAGTATGGTACAGGGGGCAAGAAAGAACTATGGCTACACCTTC.